This T cell receptor (beta chain) was recovered during a study of cytomegalovirus exposure and HLA in healthy donors. The study, taken as a whole, reports: Because they were indistinguishable, some V segments, including TRBV6-2 and TRBV6-3, were excluded. Analysis was carried out at a later point, and it linked a missense DCLRE1C variant to TCR beta V- and J-gene trimming. The authors enumerated 150 to 200 TCR beta chains as linked to cytomegalovirus.

Trimming pared 2 bases from V and 1 base from J, leaving 6 bases between. CDR3 length: 14 residues. Germline-derived CDR1 and CDR2 are LGHNT and FRNRAP. 60 Vbeta and 13 Jbeta primers were used in PCR. Profiled with immunoSEQ multiplex PCR; TCRdb holds only in-frame clones, not every one. The sample lists more than 110,000 clones, just under 85% occurring once. Remarks on this clone: No antigen is known for it.

The receptor comes from a man aged 35 to 55 in good health and CMV-seropositive. V is TRBV12-5 and J is TRBJ1-3; TRBD1 might be the D (5 bases). The sample comprised PBMCs. The DNA of the CDR3 is TGTGCTAGTGGTTTGAAGGGGTCTGGAAACACCATATATTTT. Residues: CASGLKGSGNTIYF.